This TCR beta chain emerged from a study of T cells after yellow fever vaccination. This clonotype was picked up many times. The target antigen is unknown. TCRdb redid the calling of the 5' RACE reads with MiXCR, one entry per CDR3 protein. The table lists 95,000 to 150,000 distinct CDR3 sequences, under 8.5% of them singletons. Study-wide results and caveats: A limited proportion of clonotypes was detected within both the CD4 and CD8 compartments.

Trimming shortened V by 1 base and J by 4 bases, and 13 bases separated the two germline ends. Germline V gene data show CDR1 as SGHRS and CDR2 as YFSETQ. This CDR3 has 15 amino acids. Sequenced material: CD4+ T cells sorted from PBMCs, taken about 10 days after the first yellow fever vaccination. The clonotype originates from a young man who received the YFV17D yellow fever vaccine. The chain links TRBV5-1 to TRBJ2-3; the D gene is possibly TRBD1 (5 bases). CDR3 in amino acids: CASSLLQAVADTQYF. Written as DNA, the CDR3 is TGCGCCAGCAGCTTGCTACAGGCGGTAGCAGATACGCAGTATTTT.